The 20 T cell receptor beta chains presented below share a single source sample, sequenced in a study of human T cells and chemical hapten exposure. Time point described: patch test 3, about 24 weeks after DPC sensitization. Indicated treatment: therapeutic diphenylcyclopropenone sensitization with weekly scalp DPC. TCRdb re-analysed the RACE reads in MiXCR, keeping a single row per CDR3 protein. The sample includes under 75,000 distinct CDR3 sequences, around 10% of them seen just once. The sequences come from whole blood, collected in connection with sensitization to the hapten diphenylcyclopropenone (DPC). Source of these receptors: a woman aged 45 to 65 with alopecia areata. Some clones in this sample may be carry-over from other donors' samples.

This clonotype was picked up many times. J is TRBJ2-2 and V is TRBV2; D gene ambiguous. Germline V gives CDR1 SNHLY, CDR2 FYNNEI. V gave up 4 bases and J gave up 7 bases, with 7 bases separating them. The CDR3 length is 12 residues. CDR3 nucleotides: TGTGCCAGCAGTGTTCAGATCGGGGAGCTGTTTTTT. Its protein is CASSVQIGELFF.

This clonotype was detected ten times or more. This chain uses TRBV21-1 with TRBJ2-5. TRBV21-1 is reported as a pseudogene. This CDR3 is built from 15 residues. CDR3 residues: CASSKPTRFMKTQYF. In DNA form, the CDR3 reads TGTGCCAGCAGCAAACCAACCAGATTTATGAAGACCCAGTACTTC.

This clonotype was seen ten or more times. This chain uses TRBV12-3 or TRBV12-4 with TRBJ1-4; 7 nucleotides agree with TRBD1. V lost 6 bases, J lost 6 bases, and 7 bases stayed unmatched. The CDR3 is 14 residues long. CDR3 DNA: TGTGCCAGCAGCAAACAGGGGCGTCATGAAAAACTGTTTTTT. It codes for CASSKQGRHEKLFF.

For the CDR3, the DNA is TGTGCCAGCAGCACGACAGGGGATCAGCCCCAGCATTTT. Residues: CASSTTGDQPQHF. The rearrangement uses TRBV3-1 and TRBJ1-5, with 8 bases lining up with TRBD1. The CDR3 spans 13 residues. Per germline, CDR1 LGHDT and CDR2 YNNKEL (reference sequence). V shed 5 bases, J shed 5 bases, and the junction held 2 bases outside the gene matches.

CDR3 nucleotide sequence: TGTGCCAGCAGCCAAGAGGAGCGGGGTAGTGATACGCAGTATTTT. Its translation is CASSQEERGSDTQYF. The J gene is TRBJ2-3, the V gene TRBV3-1, with TRBD2 identical over 7 bases. The V segment lost 0 bases and the J segment 6 bases; nucleotides outside the gene matches: 6. The germline CDR1 and CDR2 sequences are LGHDT and YNNKEL (reference sequence). This CDR3 has 15 residues.

This clonotype was observed at least ten times. V gene TRBV6-5 combines with J gene TRBJ1-2; D ambiguous. Trimming removed 4 bases from V and 0 bases from J, with 6 bases in between. This CDR3 is 13 amino acids long. Germline CDR1 is MNHEY and CDR2 is SVGAGI. CDR3 in DNA: TGTGCCAGCAGTTCGTTCCCTAACTATGGCTACACCTTC. As protein: CASSSFPNYGYTF.

The rearrangement joins TRBV7-8 to TRBJ2-1, with D uncertain. V shed 2 bases and J shed 5 bases, with 16 bases lying between them. The length of the CDR3 is 16 residues. CDR1 is SGHVS, CDR2 FQNEAQ, per germline. The CDR3 DNA is TGTGCCAGCAGCTTAAAGCTTCGTTCTTCCCACAATGAGCAGTTCTTC. It codes for CASSLKLRSSHNEQFF. The full variable domain, rest sourced from reference TRBV7-8 and TRBJ2-1, is GAGVSQSPRYKVAKRGQDVALRCDPISGHVSLFWYQQALGQGPEFLTYFQNEAQLDKSGLPSDRFFAERPEGSVSTLKIQRTQQEDSAVYLCASSLKLRSSHNEQFFGPGTRLTVL.

The rearrangement links TRBV27 to TRBJ2-7; 9 bases are shared with TRBD2. CDR1 is MNHEY and CDR2 is SMNVEV in the germline V gene (reference sequence). J gave up 7 bases and V 2 bases, and 6 bases lay outside the gene matches. CDR3 length: 14 residues. CDR3 amino acids: CASSLLAGGREQYF. CDR3 coding DNA: TGTGCCAGCAGTTTACTCGCGGGGGGGCGTGAGCAGTACTTC.

This clonotype was recorded many times. The chain links TRBV6-6 to TRBJ1-1; the D gene is possibly TRBD1 (5 bases). Per germline, CDR1 MNHNY and CDR2 SVGAGI (reference sequence). This CDR3 is built from 12 residues. V shed 6 bases and J shed 1 base, with 6 bases lying between them. For the CDR3, the DNA is TGTGCCAGCAGAACAGGGAACACTGAAGCTTTCTTT. This codes for CASRTGNTEAFF.

This clonotype appeared once. The CDR3 DNA reads TGTGCCAGCAGCGTCGCAGGGGATTCACCCCTCCACTTT. The encoded protein is CASSVAGDSPLHF. The J gene is TRBJ1-6, the V gene TRBV9; possible D gene TRBD1, 6 bases. V was shortened by 2 bases and J by 8 bases, with 8 bases between the two germline ends. The CDR3 is 13 residues long. The V gene's germline CDR1 is SGDLS and CDR2 YYNGEE. The full variable domain, with the rest looked up from reference TRBV9 and TRBJ1-6, is DSGVTQTPKHLITATGQRVTLRCSPRSGDLSVYWYQQSLDQGLQFLIQYYNGEERAKGNILERFSAQQFPDLHSELNLSSLELGDSALYFCASSVAGDSPLHFGNGTRLTVT.

This clonotype was found a few times. This chain uses TRBV6-2 or TRBV6-3 with TRBJ1-6; 8 positions agree with TRBD1. Germline CDR1 MNHEY, CDR2 SVGEGT. Trimming removed 6 bases from V and 6 bases from J; junction bases left unmatched: 7. The CDR3 is made up of 15 amino acids. Written as DNA, the CDR3 is TGTGCCAGCAGCAACCCAGGGGGCCTTAATTCACCCCTCCACTTT. Protein sequence: CASSNPGGLNSPLHF.

The chain has TRBV12-3 or TRBV12-4 and TRBJ2-7; 8 positions agree with TRBD2. V trimming: 8 bases; J trimming: 5 bases; junction bases outside the gene matches: 5. This CDR3 is 12 amino acids long. In DNA form, the CDR3 reads TGTGCCAGCGGGTCGGGGGGGAACGAGCAGTACTTC. It translates to CASGSGGNEQYF.

V is TRBV18 and J is TRBJ2-3; the match to TRBD2 covers 7 bases. This CDR3 has 17 residues. Germline V gene lookup returns CDR1 KGHSH and CDR2 LQKENI. Trimming removed 0 bases from V and 2 bases from J; junction bases left unmatched: 8. CDR3 in DNA: TGTGCCAGCTCACCACCCAGTTCGGGGGGTGTCACAGATACGCAGTATTTT. This encodes CASSPPSSGGVTDTQYF.

CDR3 protein: CSATGTDDNEQFF. The CDR3 region has the DNA TGCAGTGCGACTGGGACCGACGACAATGAGCAGTTCTTC. The chain employs TRBV20-1 and TRBJ2-1; D is possibly TRBD1 or TRBD2 (5 bases each). Deletions cut 6 bases from V and 5 bases from J, with 14 bases between. Germline CDR1 and CDR2: DFQATT and SNEGSKA (reference sequence). This CDR3 has 13 amino acids.

This clonotype was seen at least ten times. The chain recombines TRBV4-3 with TRBJ1-4; 8 bases are shared with TRBD1. Germline CDR1 LGHNA, CDR2 YSLEER. This CDR3 contains 15 residues. V was clipped by 1 base and J by 9 bases; unmatched bases: 7. CDR3 DNA: TGCGCCAGCAGCCAAGTCTTTGGACAGGGAAAAAAACTGTTTTTT. This encodes CASSQVFGQGKKLFF.

This clonotype was observed a handful of times. V usage is TRBV27 and J usage is TRBJ2-5; 10 bases align to TRBD2. This CDR3 contains 15 residues. Germline V lookup: CDR1 MNHEY, CDR2 SMNVEV (reference sequence). V lost 6 bases and J lost 1; bases outside the gene matches: 5. The CDR3 loop reads CASSPTSGPQETQYF. The CDR3 region has the DNA TGTGCCAGCAGCCCGACTAGCGGGCCCCAAGAGACCCAGTACTTC.

V and J are TRBV9 and TRBJ2-6; D is ambiguous. Trimming removed 5 bases at V and 0 bases at J, with 6 bases between. CDR1 and CDR2 from the germline V gene are SGDLS and YYNGEE. The CDR3 length is 14 residues. CDR3 DNA: TGTGCCAGCAGGAAAAACTCTGGGGCCAACGTCCTGACTTTC. This encodes CASRKNSGANVLTF.

This clonotype has at least ten counts. The V gene is TRBV6-2 or TRBV6-3, the J gene TRBJ1-1, with 7 bases aligning to TRBD1. CDR1 is MNHEY and CDR2 is SVGEGT in the germline V gene. Trimming took 0 bases from V and 5 from J; bases not matched to a gene: 9. This CDR3 contains 16 residues. The CDR3: CASSYSSYRGKTEAFF. As DNA, the CDR3 is TGTGCCAGCAGTTACTCGTCGTACAGGGGAAAAACTGAAGCTTTCTTT.

This clonotype has only a few counts. This rearrangement joins TRBV20-1 to TRBJ2-7; D is perhaps TRBD1 or TRBD2 (5 bases each). This CDR3 contains 17 residues. CDR1 is DFQATT and CDR2 is SNEGSKA in the germline V gene (reference sequence). The V end lost 3 bases, the J end lost 0 bases, and 21 bases lay between the germline ends. The CDR3 here is CSASIIFGTPASYEQYF. CDR3 DNA sequence: TGCAGTGCTAGCATAATCTTTGGGACGCCAGCCTCCTACGAGCAGTACTTC.

This clonotype has only a few counts. This chain links TRBV18 with TRBJ2-3; D possibly matches TRBD1 or TRBD2 (5 bases each). The germline V gene has CDR1 KGHSH and CDR2 LQKENI. V lost 3 bases, J lost 3 bases, and 10 bases lay in between. This CDR3 region has 14 residues. CDR3 DNA: TGTGCCAGCTCACCGGGACGGACTACAGATACGCAGTATTTT. Translation: CASSPGRTTDTQYF.